Listed here are 23 T cell receptor beta chains from one sample, sequenced in a study of T cell changes during pregnancy in multiple sclerosis. TCRdb keeps only in-frame clones here, not all; method: immunoSEQ multiplex PCR. The data contain tens of thousands of clones, about 92% of them seen just once; the ten biggest clones take up approximately 3.8%. This material consisted of CD8+ T cells from peripheral blood mononuclear cells, taken in the second trimester of pregnancy. The receptors were gathered from a female donor with multiple sclerosis, enrolled in a pregnancy study.

The V call is TRBV6-1, the J call TRBJ2-2, with TRBD1 identical over 9 bases. V was clipped by 8 bases and J by 6 bases; unmatched bases: 7. The length of the CDR3 is 14 residues. Germline loops: CDR1 MNHNS, CDR2 SASEGT. The CDR3 sequence: CASDGQGKAGELFF. CDR3 bases: TGTGCCAGCGACGGACAGGGGAAGGCCGGGGAGCTGTTTTTT.

The chain joins TRBV2 to TRBJ1-1; no reliable D call. Germline V gene sequence: CDR1 SNHLY, CDR2 FYNNEI. V shed 2 bases and J shed 0 bases, with 16 bases lying between them. This CDR3 has 17 residues. The chain's CDR3 is CASSEPLEAAMNTEAFF. In DNA, the CDR3 is TGTGCCAGCAGTGAACCTTTAGAGGCGGCTATGAACACTGAAGCTTTCTTT.

This chain uses TRBV28 with TRBJ1-1; 10 positions match TRBD1. CDR1 and CDR2 from the germline V gene are MDHEN and SYDVKM. Germline trimming cut 5 bases from V and 8 bases from J; bases unmatched to any gene: 14. This CDR3 spans 16 amino acids. The CDR3 nucleotides read TGTGCCAGCAGTCCCGAGTACGGGACAGGGGAGGGGGAAGCTTTCTTT. Residues: CASSPEYGTGEGEAFF.

The chain joins TRBV27 to TRBJ1-4, with D maybe TRBD1 (6 bases). The CDR3 spans 16 residues. CDR1 and CDR2 (germline): MNHEY, SMNVEV (reference sequence). Trimming cost V 5 bases and J 4 bases, with 17 bases left between them. CDR3 in DNA: TGTGCCAGCAGTCCCGGGGGGGCGCACGGTAATGAAAAACTGTTTTTT. Translating gives CASSPGGAHGNEKLFF.

The chain has TRBV19 and TRBJ1-2; no definite D call. Germline V gene sequence: CDR1 LNHDA, CDR2 SQIVND (reference sequence). V gave up 5 bases and J gave up 4 bases, with 14 bases separating them. The CDR3 is made up of 14 amino acids. This chain's CDR3 is CASSLGPASYGYTF. Here the CDR3 DNA reads TGTGCCAGTAGTCTAGGGCCAGCGAGCTATGGCTACACCTTC.

CDR3: CASSLDPSGRGDIQYF. The CDR3 nucleotides are TGTGCCAGCAGCTTAGATCCGAGCGGGAGAGGGGACATTCAGTACTTC. The chain is built from TRBV11-2 and TRBJ2-4, with TRBD2 matching 8 bases. The CDR3 length is 16 residues. CDR1 is SGHAT and CDR2 is FQNNGV in the germline V gene. With 0 bases clipped from V and 8 bases from J, the junction kept 9 bases outside the gene matches.

This chain uses TRBV27 with TRBJ1-4, with 8 bases that match TRBD1. There are 15 residues in the CDR3. J lost 6 bases, V lost 5 bases, and 8 bases had no gene match. The germline V gene has CDR1 MNHEY and CDR2 SMNVEV (reference sequence). CDR3 region: CASSPWTGSDEKLFF. The CDR3 region has the DNA TGTGCCAGCAGTCCGTGGACAGGGTCCGATGAAAAACTGTTTTTT.

V usage is TRBV18 and J usage is TRBJ2-7; 7 nucleotides line up with TRBD1. CDR3 length equals 15 residues. Per the germline V gene, CDR1 is KGHSH and CDR2 is LQKENI. V lost 0 bases and J lost 0; bases outside the gene matches: 2. CDR3 residues: CASSPPGQPSYEQYF. DNA of the CDR3: TGTGCCAGCTCACCACCGGGACAGCCCTCCTACGAGCAGTACTTC.

The chain recombines TRBV9 with TRBJ1-1; TRBD1 matches 10 bases. CDR3 size: 17 residues. With V trimmed by 0 bases and J by 0 bases, 5 bases remained unmatched. CDR1 is SGDLS and CDR2 is YYNGEE in the germline V gene. DNA for the CDR3: TGTGCCAGCAGCGTAGGACAGGGGGCAAGGATGAACACTGAAGCTTTCTTT. Translating it yields CASSVGQGARMNTEAFF.

This clone has only one observation. The genes are TRBV7-6 and TRBJ2-7; weak D call: TRBD1 (5 bases). The CDR3 is 13 amino acids. V shed 3 bases and J shed 2 bases, with 8 bases lying between them. The germline CDR1 and CDR2 sequences are SGHVS and FNYEAQ. Here the CDR3 DNA reads TGTGCCAGCAGCTTTCACAGGACCTACGAGCAGTACTTC. It specifies CASSFHRTYEQYF.

V usage is TRBV13 and J usage is TRBJ2-7; TRBD2 matches at 8 bases. This CDR3 has 15 residues. The V gene end was trimmed by 5 bases and the J gene end by 2 bases; junction bases not matched to a gene: 8. Germline CDR1 and CDR2: PRHDT and FYEKMQ (reference sequence). The CDR3 DNA sequence: TGTGCCAGCAGCCCCGCCGGAGCGGGGGCCTACGAGCAGTACTTC. It codes for CASSPAGAGAYEQYF.

V gene TRBV7-8 combines with J gene TRBJ1-4, with D unclear. V was clipped by 1 base and J by 1 base, with 10 bases between them. CDR3 length: 16 residues. Per germline, CDR1 SGHVS and CDR2 FQNEAQ. CDR3 bases: TGTGCCAGCAGCTTAGGATCCCGGGGAACTAATGAAAAACTGTTTTTT. Residues: CASSLGSRGTNEKLFF.

The chain uses TRBV29-1 and TRBJ2-7; 7 bases fit TRBD1. CDR1 is SQVTM and CDR2 is ANQGSEA in the germline V gene. The CDR3 contains 12 residues. The V segment lost 4 bases and the J segment 1 base; nucleotides outside the gene matches: 1. DNA for the CDR3: TGCAGCGTTGGGACAGGATCCTACGAGCAGTACTTC. Protein: CSVGTGSYEQYF.

The sample holds a few counts of this clone. This chain links TRBV2 with TRBJ1-2; D might be TRBD1 (6 bases). There are 16 residues in the CDR3. The V end was cut by 0 bases, the J end by 4 bases, with 15 bases between. CDR1 is SNHLY and CDR2 is FYNNEI in the germline V gene. DNA of the CDR3: TGTGCCAGCAGTGAAGCTAATACAGGGCGCGGCTATGGCTACACCTTC. Translation: CASSEANTGRGYGYTF.

The rearrangement joins TRBV19 to TRBJ2-5; 11 bases are a match to TRBD2. There are 15 residues in the CDR3. CDR1 and CDR2 from the germline V gene are LNHDA and SQIVND (reference sequence). V shed 1 base, J shed 5 bases, and the junction held 3 bases outside the gene matches. CDR3 amino acids: CASSIVAGGTETQYF. CDR3 DNA sequence: TGTGCCAGTAGTATAGTAGCGGGGGGGACGGAGACCCAGTACTTC.

V gene TRBV10-1 combines with J gene TRBJ2-3, with 8 bases that match TRBD2. CDR3 length: 16 amino acids. The V and J ends lost 4 bases and 0 bases, in that order; junction bases with no gene match: 6. The germline gives CDR1 WNHNN, CDR2 SYGVQD (reference sequence). CDR3 amino acids: CASSAERGPSTDTQYF. For the CDR3, the DNA is TGCGCCAGCAGTGCCGAGCGGGGGCCTAGCACAGATACGCAGTATTTT.

V is TRBV13 and J is TRBJ2-7; weak D call: TRBD1 (5 bases). Germline values: CDR1 PRHDT, CDR2 FYEKMQ (reference sequence). V was pared by 0 bases and J by 2 bases, with 8 bases between. The CDR3 length is 14 residues. The CDR3 is CASSLGTATYEQYF. Written as DNA, the CDR3 is TGTGCCAGCAGCTTAGGGACAGCTACCTACGAGCAGTACTTC.

This sequence joins TRBV27 and TRBJ1-1; 9 bases align to TRBD1. The CDR3 is 12 residues long. V dropped 2 bases and J dropped 8; count of bases not matched to a gene: 0. Germline lookup yields CDR1 MNHEY and CDR2 SMNVEV (reference sequence). The CDR3 sequence: CASSLGTGEAFF. Here the CDR3 DNA reads TGTGCCAGCAGTTTAGGGACAGGGGAAGCTTTCTTT.

This chain uses TRBV9 with TRBJ2-2, with 10 bases lining up with TRBD2. The CDR3 sequence is 15 residues long. Germline assignment: CDR1 SGDLS and CDR2 YYNGEE. V was clipped by 4 bases and J by 5 bases; unmatched bases: 5. The CDR3 spells CASSPAGGHTGELFF. The CDR3 DNA is TGTGCCAGCAGCCCAGCGGGGGGGCATACCGGGGAGCTGTTTTTT.

In regard to this clone: The sample has other DNA sequences that encode this CDR3 too. V gene TRBV2 combines with J gene TRBJ1-2; 9 bases match TRBD1. The CDR3 is made up of 14 amino acids. Trimming at V came to 2 bases and at J to 6 bases, leaving 4 bases not matched to a gene. The germline V gene encodes CDR1 SNHLY and CDR2 FYNNEI. CDR3 region: CASSEWGDRDGYTF. CDR3 in DNA: TGTGCCAGCAGTGAATGGGGGGACAGGGATGGCTACACCTTC. The full variable domain, its missing parts supplied by reference TRBV2 and TRBJ1-2, is EPEVTQTPSHQVTQMGQEVILRCVPISNHLYFYWYRQILGQKVEFLVSFYNNEISEKSEIFDDQFSVERPDGSNFTLKIRSTKLEDSAMYFCASSEWGDRDGYTFGSGTRLTVV.

The chain links TRBV27 to TRBJ2-7; D is unclear. Germline lookup yields CDR1 MNHEY and CDR2 SMNVEV (reference sequence). V was shortened by 5 bases and J by 4 bases, with 18 bases between the two germline ends. There are 15 residues in the CDR3. The CDR3 sequence: CASSMTGSIAYEQYF. The CDR3 DNA follows: TGTGCCAGCAGTATGACCGGGTCGATAGCTTACGAGCAGTACTTC.

The chain couples TRBV7-9 to TRBJ2-1; 8 bases fit TRBD2. The V segment lost 5 bases and the J segment 8 bases; nucleotides outside the gene matches: 17. This CDR3 spans 17 amino acids. Per germline, CDR1 SEHNR and CDR2 FQNEAQ (reference sequence). CDR3 protein: CASSPPGGDGVGDEQFF. CDR3 nucleotides: TGTGCCAGCAGCCCACCCGGGGGGGACGGGGTGGGCGATGAGCAGTTCTTC.

This chain uses TRBV19 with TRBJ2-3, with D unclear. The CDR3 has 15 residues. The V gene lost 3 bases and the J gene lost 0 bases, with 10 bases spanning the gap. Germline V gene data show CDR1 as LNHDA and CDR2 as SQIVND (reference sequence). This chain's CDR3 is CASSMELASTDTQYF. The CDR3 coding sequence is TGTGCCAGTAGTATGGAGTTAGCAAGCACAGATACGCAGTATTTT.